The 19 T cell receptor beta chains below all came from one sample that was sequenced in a study of shared clonotypes between healthy human individuals. As defined, naive CD8 cells were CD45RO-negative and positively selected for CCR7, with terminally differentiated effector memory CD45RA+ cells excluded. Profiled with immunoSEQ multiplex PCR; TCRdb holds only in-frame clones, not every one. This table has about 2 million clones, approximately 94% appearing once. The specimen was naive CD8+ T cells sorted from blood. Receptors originate from a man aged 18 to 30 in good health.

J is TRBJ2-7 and V is TRBV27, with TRBD1 matching over 9 bases. The ends lost 6 bases at V and 3 bases at J; junction bases unmatched: 12. The germline gives CDR1 MNHEY, CDR2 SMNVEV (reference sequence). The CDR3 loop spans 16 amino acids. In nucleotides, the CDR3 is TGTGCCAGCAGCCTAACCGGGACAGGGCTCCTCTACGAGCAGTACTTC. Protein product: CASSLTGTGLLYEQYF.

The chain couples TRBV7-3 to TRBJ2-1; 8 positions match TRBD1. CDR3 length: 21 amino acids. With V trimmed by 3 bases and J by 4 bases, 23 bases remained unmatched. From germline, CDR1 is SGHTA and CDR2 FQGTGA. The CDR3 nucleotides are TGTGCCAGCAGCTTGGCAAATCTCCCGGGACAGGCTTCTTTAGAGTACAATGAGCAGTTCTTC. It codes for CASSLANLPGQASLEYNEQFF.

The rearrangement uses TRBV30 and TRBJ2-7; TRBD1 matches 9 bases. CDR3 length: 13 amino acids. Per the germline V gene, CDR1 is GTSNPN and CDR2 is SVGIG (reference sequence). V gave up 5 bases and J gave up 7 bases; unmatched junction bases: 9. DNA of the CDR3: TGTGCCTGGCACGAAGGGACAGGGCAGGAGCAGTACTTC. Translating gives CAWHEGTGQEQYF.

Concerning this clone: The same CDR3 also results from other DNA sequences found in this sample. CDR3: CASSLAGGPNEQFF. The CDR3 DNA reads as TGTGCCAGCAGTTTAGCGGGAGGGCCCAATGAGCAGTTCTTC. The chain is built from TRBV6-5 and TRBJ2-1, with 11 bases aligning to TRBD2. Germline V CDR1 and CDR2: MNHEY, SVGAGI. Trimming took 4 bases from V and 6 from J; bases not matched to a gene: 2. The CDR3 is made up of 14 amino acids.

The chain combines TRBV19 with TRBJ1-2; 9 bases match TRBD1. Germline values: CDR1 LNHDA, CDR2 SQIVND (reference sequence). The CDR3 runs 13 residues. V trimming: 4 bases; J trimming: 8 bases; junction bases outside the gene matches: 5. This CDR3 reads CASSTGQGQGYTF. DNA for the CDR3: TGTGCCAGTAGTACGGGACAGGGCCAGGGCTACACCTTC.

The chain is built from TRBV28 and TRBJ1-1, with 10 bases aligning to TRBD1. Germline V gene sequence: CDR1 MDHEN, CDR2 SYDVKM. The trim removed 4 bases at V and 3 bases at J, leaving 5 bases unmatched. The CDR3 covers 15 residues. CDR3 coding DNA: TGTGCCAGCAGTTCGACAGGGGGCGCCTACACTGAAGCTTTCTTT. Amino acid sequence: CASSSTGGAYTEAFF.

This chain's CDR3 is CASSQILAAYNEQFF. DNA of the CDR3: TGCGCCAGCAGCCAAATACTAGCGGCCTACAATGAGCAGTTCTTC. This sequence joins TRBV4-1 and TRBJ2-1, with TRBD2 matching over 8 bases. Germline V gives CDR1 MGHRA, CDR2 YSYEKL. V was clipped by 2 bases and J by 2 bases; unmatched bases: 2. The CDR3 sequence is 15 residues long.

The chain has TRBV7-9 and TRBJ2-7; 8 bases agree with TRBD2. Germline V gives CDR1 SEHNR, CDR2 FQNEAQ (reference sequence). After removal of 1 base from V and 3 bases from J, the junction contained 5 bases not matched to a gene. This CDR3 is built from 15 residues. CDR3 residues: CASSLVSAGGYEQYF. In nucleotides, the CDR3 is TGTGCCAGCAGCTTAGTTTCCGCGGGAGGCTACGAGCAGTACTTC. Based on the CDR3 plus reference TRBV7-9 and TRBJ2-7, the full variable domain is DTGVSQNPRHKITKRGQNVTFRCDPISEHNRLYWYRQTLGQGPEFLTYFQNEAQLEKSRLLSDRFSAERPKGSFSTLEIQRTEQGDSAMYLCASSLVSAGGYEQYFGPGTRLTVT.

The gene calls are TRBV11-2 and TRBJ2-1; D unclear. V was cut by 4 bases and J by 4 bases, with 14 bases left in between. The CDR3 spans 15 residues. Germline assignment: CDR1 SGHAT and CDR2 FQNNGV. The CDR3 spells CASSSWQRTYNEQFF. CDR3 DNA: TGTGCCAGCAGCTCCTGGCAGCGCACTTACAATGAGCAGTTCTTC.

A remark on this clone: One end of the junction varies from germline; a read error may be responsible. The V call is TRBV7-7, the J call TRBJ2-7; D is uncertain. CDR1 and CDR2 (germline): SSHAT, FNYEAQ (reference sequence). The CDR3 contains 13 residues. The CDR3 is CASSYGPSYEQYF. CDR3 DNA sequence: TGTGCTAGCAGTTACGGGCCCTCCTACGAGCAGTACTTC.

The chain carries TRBV11-2 and TRBJ1-3, with D unresolved. The germline V gene has CDR1 SGHAT and CDR2 FQNNGV. This CDR3 is built from 14 residues. The germline V and J ends were trimmed by 4 bases and 1 base, with 8 bases remaining between them. The CDR3 coding sequence is TGTGCCAGCAGCTGGTCGGGGTCTGGAAACACCATATATTTT. This translates into CASSWSGSGNTIYF. Filled out from reference TRBV11-2 and TRBJ1-3, the complete variable domain reads EAGVAQSPRYKIIEKRQSVAFWCNPISGHATLYWYQQILGQGPKLLIQFQNNGVVDDSQLPKDRFSAERLKGVDSTLKIQPAKLEDSAVYLCASSWSGSGNTIYFGEGSWLTVV.

This clone was observed a handful of times. The chain couples TRBV27 to TRBJ1-6; unclear D gene. Germline V gene sequence: CDR1 MNHEY, CDR2 SMNVEV (reference sequence). This CDR3 is 12 amino acids long. Trimming cost V 2 bases and J 16 bases, with 12 bases left between them. The CDR3 nucleotides read TGTGCCAGCAGTTTAATTCGTGGCGATCTCCACTTT. Protein product: CASSLIRGDLHF.

V gene TRBV5-1 combines with J gene TRBJ2-1; 7 bases are a match to TRBD2. The V gene end was trimmed by 4 bases and the J gene end by 4 bases; junction bases not matched to a gene: 8. Germline CDR1 SGHRS, CDR2 YFSETQ. This CDR3 comprises 15 residues. CDR3 in DNA: TGCGCCAGCAGCACAACCGGGACTACGTACAATGAGCAGTTCTTC. This gives the protein CASSTTGTTYNEQFF.

A word on this clone: Other DNA sequences within the sample encode an identical CDR3. This rearrangement joins TRBV19 to TRBJ1-5; no clear D gene. Germline CDR1 reads LNHDA; CDR2 reads SQIVND (reference sequence). This CDR3 has 13 amino acids. Trimming cost V 1 base and J 4 bases, with 5 bases left between them. The chain's CDR3 is CASSIVPNQPQHF. In DNA form, the CDR3 reads TGTGCCAGTAGTATAGTACCGAATCAGCCCCAGCATTTT.

The chain couples TRBV28 to TRBJ1-1; D call uncertain. CDR3 size: 14 residues. Trimming shortened V by 2 bases and J by 6 bases, and 13 bases separated the two germline ends. In germline, CDR1 is MDHEN, CDR2 SYDVKM. CDR3 nucleotides: TGTGCCAGCAGTTTAATCCGGGAAATCGCTGAAGCTTTCTTT. This encodes CASSLIREIAEAFF.

The chain recombines TRBV2 with TRBJ2-2; D is unclear. V was pared by 0 bases and J by 5 bases, with 10 bases between. Germline-derived CDR1 and CDR2 are SNHLY and FYNNEI. This CDR3 is built from 15 residues. The CDR3 DNA reads as TGTGCCAGCAGTGAAGCGCTGATGGGGACCGGGGAGCTGTTTTTT. This codes for CASSEALMGTGELFF.

J is TRBJ2-6 and V is TRBV4-1, with TRBD2 matching over 7 bases. There are 17 residues in the CDR3. V lost 1 base, J lost 0 bases, and 3 bases stayed unmatched. The germline CDR1 and CDR2 sequences are MGHRA and YSYEKL. The CDR3 is CASSQGAGFSGANVLTF. The CDR3 DNA sequence: TGCGCCAGCAGCCAAGGAGCGGGATTCTCTGGGGCCAACGTCCTGACTTTC.

A remark on this clone: Other DNA sequences in this sample translate to the same CDR3. The V call is TRBV28, the J call TRBJ2-7; a possible D gene is TRBD2 (7 bases). Germline lookup yields CDR1 MDHEN and CDR2 SYDVKM. V lost 3 bases and J lost 4, with 13 bases in between. The CDR3 runs 14 residues. The CDR3 bases are TGTGCCAGCAGTTTGAGGGGGGGCCCTTACGAGCAGTACTTC. It translates to CASSLRGGPYEQYF. Complete variable domain (other parts from reference TRBV28 and TRBJ2-7): DVKVTQSSRYLVKRTGEKVFLECVQDMDHENMFWYRQDPGLGLRLIYFSYDVKMKEKGDIPEGYSVSREKKERFSLILESASTNQTSMYLCASSLRGGPYEQYFGPGTRLTVT.

The chain is built from TRBV30 and TRBJ2-5; D remains ambiguous. From germline, CDR1 is GTSNPN and CDR2 SVGIG (reference sequence). CDR3 length equals 17 residues. Trimming left V 2 bases short and J 5 bases short, with 24 bases between. CDR3 bases: TGTGCCTGGAGTCCGTCCTCCCGGGCTCCGTGGTGGGAGACCCAGTACTTC. Translated: CAWSPSSRAPWWETQYF.